The next 16 T cell receptor beta chains were all read from a single sample in a study of beta chain features in type 1 diabetes. TCRB transcripts that were expressed got sequenced, as all of the isolated RNA had been reverse transcribed. TCRdb's table, derived via immunoSEQ multiplex PCR, lists solely in-frame clones and lacks some. The sample lists 900,000 or so clones, about a sixth seen once, with 0.02% to 0.025% in the top ten. Sequencing input: naive CD4+ T cells from blood. The receptors were sampled from a woman younger than 30 in good health.

This clone showed up just a few times. The chain has TRBV21-1 and TRBJ2-7. TRBV21-1 has pseudogene status. CDR3 length: 18 residues. In DNA, the CDR3 is TGTGCCAGCAGCAAAAAGGGGCTGGCGGGTGGCATTGCCTACGAGCAGTACTTC. The encoded protein is CASSKKGLAGGIAYEQYF.

This clone appeared a few times. The rearrangement joins TRBV7-2 to TRBJ2-7, with 7 bases identical to TRBD1. This CDR3 has 13 amino acids. V was pared by 4 bases and J by 3 bases, with 3 bases of the junction left unmatched. Germline CDR1 SGHTA, CDR2 FQGNSA. The CDR3 loop reads CASSSRTGYEQYF. The DNA of the CDR3 is TGTGCCAGCAGCTCAAGGACAGGCTACGAGCAGTACTTC.

This chain connects TRBV5-4 to TRBJ1-2; 8 nucleotides align to TRBD1. Germline V lookup: CDR1 SGHNT, CDR2 YYREEE (reference sequence). The CDR3 covers 16 residues. V was pared by 5 bases and J by 5 bases, with 14 bases of the junction left unmatched. In DNA, the CDR3 is TGTGCCAGCAGTTCAGGGCAGGGGGCCAACGGGTATGGCTACACCTTC. It is translated as CASSSGQGANGYGYTF.

This clone was observed a few times. The rearrangement joins TRBV11-2 to TRBJ2-1, with D unclear. Germline loops: CDR1 SGHAT, CDR2 FQNNGV. V lost 6 bases and J lost 4, with 7 bases in between. The CDR3 extends over 12 amino acids. This CDR3 is CASSPNYNEQFF. CDR3 nucleotide sequence: TGTGCCAGCAGTCCAAATTACAATGAGCAGTTCTTC.

This clone was seen only a few times. CDR3 nucleotide sequence: TGTGCCAGCAGTCTCCCGGGACTAGCGGGGTCATACGAGCAGTACTTC. Translation: CASSLPGLAGSYEQYF. The rearrangement joins TRBV28 to TRBJ2-7, with 13 bases aligning to TRBD2. V dropped 5 bases and J dropped 4; count of bases not matched to a gene: 8. Germline assignment: CDR1 MDHEN and CDR2 SYDVKM. There are 16 residues in the CDR3.

In its sample, this clone was seen a few times. The genes are TRBV11-2 and TRBJ2-7; TRBD2 aligns across 8 bases. The germline gives CDR1 SGHAT, CDR2 FQNNGV. With 4 bases clipped from V and 3 bases from J, the junction kept 14 bases outside the gene matches. CDR3 size: 17 residues. DNA of the CDR3: TGTGCCAGCAGCTCTATCGGGGGGGCGCCAGACAACTACGAGCAGTACTTC. Its protein product is CASSSIGGAPDNYEQYF.

This clone was observed a handful of times. The chain joins TRBV15 to TRBJ2-7; TRBD2 agrees at 11 bases. CDR1 LNHNV and CDR2 YYDKDF come from the germline V gene (reference sequence). The V gene end was trimmed by 5 bases and the J gene end by 4 bases; junction bases not matched to a gene: 7. The CDR3 is 15 residues long. The CDR3 sequence: CATSLRRTSGYEQYF. CDR3 in DNA: TGTGCCACCAGCCTCCGCCGGACTAGCGGGTACGAGCAGTACTTC.

This chain connects TRBV9 to TRBJ2-5; 8 positions match TRBD1. CDR3 length: 14 amino acids. Unmatched junction bases numbered 9, after V lost 3 bases and J lost 8 bases. Germline V gene lookup returns CDR1 SGDLS and CDR2 YYNGEE. CDR3 sequence reads: CASSARTGSDTQYF. The CDR3 DNA reads as TGTGCCAGCAGCGCACGGACAGGGAGCGACACCCAGTACTTC.

This chain joins TRBV19 and TRBJ2-4, with 7 nucleotides matching TRBD1. Germline V gene data show CDR1 as LNHDA and CDR2 as SQIVND (reference sequence). V gave up 7 bases and J gave up 6 bases; unmatched junction bases: 12. The CDR3 is 15 residues long. The CDR3 protein is CASMLQGVVGNIQYF. The CDR3 coding sequence is TGTGCCAGTATGTTGCAGGGGGTTGTTGGAAACATTCAGTACTTC.

The J gene is TRBJ2-2, the V gene TRBV4-1; 11 bases are shared with TRBD2. CDR1 is MGHRA, CDR2 YSYEKL, per germline. The trim removed 1 base at V and 5 bases at J, leaving 3 bases unmatched. This CDR3 comprises 16 residues. The CDR3 DNA reads TGCGCCAGCAGCCAAGTGGCTAGCGGGAGGACCGGGGAGCTGTTTTTT. Translated: CASSQVASGRTGELFF.

CDR3 residues: CASLPGSTSYNEQFF. DNA for the CDR3: TGTGCCAGCCTCCCCGGGTCGACGTCCTACAATGAGCAGTTCTTC. The chain carries TRBV28 and TRBJ2-1; D unresolved. Germline V gene lookup returns CDR1 MDHEN and CDR2 SYDVKM. The CDR3 is 15 residues long. With 8 bases removed from V and 1 base from J, the gap between germline ends came to 15 bases.

The V call is TRBV4-2, the J call TRBJ1-1; 8 bases line up with TRBD1. V shed 7 bases and J 1 base; nucleotides not matched to a gene: 14. CDR3 length equals 17 residues. Germline loops: CDR1 LGHNA, CDR2 YNFKEQ. The CDR3 loop is CASNPRAGGFGNTEAFF. CDR3 coding DNA: TGTGCCAGCAACCCCAGGGCAGGGGGCTTCGGGAACACTGAAGCTTTCTTT.

This clone turned up a few times. The V gene is TRBV27, the J gene TRBJ2-1; no definite D call. The ends were cut back, 5 bases at V and 0 bases at J, with 14 bases in the middle. This CDR3 has 16 amino acids. CDR1 MNHEY and CDR2 SMNVEV come from the germline V gene (reference sequence). This CDR3 reads CASSNQFRSSYNEQFF. The CDR3 nucleotides are TGTGCCAGCAGTAACCAATTCAGGTCCTCCTACAATGAGCAGTTCTTC.

There are a few counts of this clone. This CDR3 is CASSLGQETEAFF. The CDR3 DNA follows: TGTGCCAGCAGCTTAGGACAGGAAACTGAAGCTTTCTTT. The rearrangement joins TRBV7-9 to TRBJ1-1; D perhaps matches TRBD1 (6 bases). Germline assignment: CDR1 SEHNR and CDR2 FQNEAQ (reference sequence). V dropped 1 base and J dropped 5 bases, with 8 bases sitting between them. The CDR3 has 13 amino acids.

V usage is TRBV7-8 and J usage is TRBJ2-7; D is uncertain. This CDR3 has 13 residues. Trimming stripped 0 bases from V and 7 bases from J, with 10 bases between. Germline V gives CDR1 SGHVS, CDR2 FQNEAQ. The CDR3 nucleotides are TGTGCCAGCAGCTTAGCGCTACTCGGGGAGCAGTACTTC. Amino acid sequence: CASSLALLGEQYF.

To note about this clone: In the same sample, other DNA sequences code for this CDR3. The V gene is TRBV6-6, the J gene TRBJ2-3; 7 bases line up with TRBD2. The CDR3 sequence is 13 residues long. CDR1 and CDR2 (germline): MNHNY, SVGAGI (reference sequence). The V and J ends lost 7 bases and 3 bases, in that order; junction bases with no gene match: 4. CDR3 nucleotide sequence: TGTGCCAGCACCGGAGCGGGGACAGATACGCAGTATTTT. Translated: CASTGAGTDTQYF.